These 9 T cell receptor beta chains were all obtained from the same sample, sequenced in a study of blood T cell repertoires in COVID-19. Method: immunoSEQ multiplex PCR; TCRdb's copy keeps in-frame clones and lacks some. The data contain about 140,000 clones, 60% to 80% of them seen just once; the ten biggest clones take up about 8.4%. The sequencing input was peripheral blood. Source of these receptors: a woman in her fifties or sixties with active or convalescent COVID-19.

This clone was recorded once. The CDR3 is CASSYFMAGGSTNEKLFF. The CDR3 nucleotides read TGTGCCAGCAGTTACTTCATGGCGGGAGGGTCAACTAATGAAAAACTGTTTTTT. V is TRBV6-2 or TRBV6-3 and J is TRBJ1-4; D remains ambiguous. Germline CDR1 is MNHEY and CDR2 is SVGEGT. This CDR3 comprises 18 residues. V was pared by 1 base and J by 0 bases, with 15 bases between.

The rearrangement uses TRBV28 and TRBJ1-6; 10 bases are shared with TRBD1. J lost 8 bases, V lost 8 bases, and 3 bases had no gene match. Germline V gene data show CDR1 as MDHEN and CDR2 as SYDVKM. This CDR3 comprises 13 residues. CDR3 sequence reads: CASDRGLDSPLHF. DNA of the CDR3: TGTGCCAGCGACAGGGGGCTCGATTCACCCCTCCACTTT.

The V call is TRBV9, the J call TRBJ1-1; D remains ambiguous. Per the germline V gene, CDR1 is SGDLS and CDR2 is YYNGEE. The V and J ends lost 7 bases and 1 base respectively, with 11 bases between them. CDR3 length equals 13 residues. The CDR3 DNA is TGTGCCAGCTCAGGCGTTTCGAACACTGAAGCTTTCTTT. The encoded protein is CASSGVSNTEAFF.

J is TRBJ2-3 and V is TRBV6-2 or TRBV6-3; D gene unclear. Germline loops: CDR1 MNHEY, CDR2 SVGEGT. The CDR3 totals 16 residues. The V end lost 0 bases, the J end lost 5 bases, and 15 bases lay between the germline ends. The chain's CDR3 is CASSYSSSTAEDTQYF. The CDR3 DNA reads TGTGCCAGCAGTTACTCCTCTTCAACAGCCGAAGATACGCAGTATTTT.

This rearrangement joins TRBV20-1 to TRBJ2-1, with 10 bases that match TRBD1. Germline CDR1 reads DFQATT; CDR2 reads SNEGSKA (reference sequence). The CDR3 covers 16 residues. The V segment lost 3 bases and the J segment 8 bases; nucleotides outside the gene matches: 13. In nucleotides, the CDR3 is TGCAGTGCTAGTTTGCCCGGGACAGGGGTCTTGGATGAGCAGTTCTTC. It encodes CSASLPGTGVLDEQFF.

This chain links TRBV6-5 with TRBJ1-2; D perhaps matches TRBD1 (6 bases). CDR1 is MNHEY, CDR2 SVGAGI, per germline. The CDR3 spans 13 residues. Trimming took off 6 bases at V and 6 bases at J, with 14 bases between the two ends. CDR3 sequence: CASSPQGFNGYTF. CDR3 coding DNA: TGTGCCAGCAGCCCACAGGGTTTCAATGGCTACACCTTC.

This sequence joins TRBV19 and TRBJ1-3, with a tentative D call TRBD1 (5 bases). Germline assignment: CDR1 LNHDA and CDR2 SQIVND (reference sequence). CDR3 length: 15 residues. The V gene lost 5 bases and the J gene lost 0 bases, with 11 bases spanning the gap. The CDR3 bases are TGTGCCAGTAGTTCCGGGACTCACTCTGGAAACACCATATATTTT. This encodes CASSSGTHSGNTIYF. The full variable domain, in which reference TRBV19 and TRBJ1-3 provide the parts outside the CDR3, is DGGITQSPKYLFRKEGQNVTLSCEQNLNHDAMYWYRQDPGQGLRLIYYSQIVNDFQKGDIAEGYSVSREKKESFPLTVTSAQKNPTAFYLCASSSGTHSGNTIYFGEGSWLTVV.

The gene calls are TRBV24-1 and TRBJ2-3; the D gene is possibly TRBD1 (6 bases). This CDR3 region has 16 residues. V was cut by 1 base and J by 0 bases, with 10 bases left in between. Germline V CDR1 and CDR2: KGHDR, SFDVKD. CDR3 in amino acids: CATSDLGQPSTDTQYF. The CDR3 DNA sequence: TGTGCCACCAGTGATTTAGGACAGCCGAGCACAGATACGCAGTATTTT.

This rearrangement joins TRBV5-5 to TRBJ2-7, with 8 bases matching TRBD1. This CDR3 has 14 amino acids. V lost 0 bases, J lost 4 bases, and 3 bases stayed unmatched. CDR1 is SGHKS, CDR2 YYEKEE, per germline (reference sequence). The CDR3 reads CASSLVTGAYEQYF. In DNA, the CDR3 is TGTGCCAGCAGCTTGGTGACAGGGGCATACGAGCAGTACTTC.